These T cell receptor beta chains were read from a single sample in a study of blood T cells in healthy people across ages. One entry per CDR3 protein, called by TCRdb with MiXCR from the 5' RACE reads. Of 1.5 million to 2 million distinct CDR3 sequences in the sample, 35% to 50% were seen once. Input material: blood. Receptor source: a human donor in good health. Both conserved end residues are part of each CDR3. A D gene is named only where the DNA matches it firmly. Clone size is stated in some rows and not others, as once, few, many or a class when expanded.

v_gene	d_gene	j_gene	abundance	CDR3aa	CDR3nt
TRBV4-2	-	TRBJ1-5	-	CASRLDPGVGQPQHF	TGTGCCAGCAGACTGGATCCGGGGGTAGGTCAGCCCCAGCATTTT
TRBV12-3/TRBV12-4	TRBD1	TRBJ2-1	many	CASSWGDRLFF	TGTGCCAGCAGCTGGGGGGACAGGCTGTTCTTC
TRBV15	TRBD2	TRBJ2-3	few	CATSRVASGSSDTQYF	TGTGCCACCAGCAGAGTCGCTAGCGGGAGCTCAGATACGCAGTATTTT
TRBV25-1	-	TRBJ2-3	few	CASGDRDVGRTDTQYF	TGTGCCAGCGGGGACAGAGACGTCGGGAGGACAGATACGCAGTATTTT
TRBV12-3/TRBV12-4	-	TRBJ2-4	many	CASSPEVNIQYF	TGTGCCAGCAGCCCAGAGGTGAACATTCAGTACTTC
TRBV24-1	-	TRBJ2-7	-	CATSDAGTFSSYEQYF	TGTGCCACCAGTGACGCCGGGACATTCAGCTCCTACGAGCAGTACTTC
TRBV13	-	TRBJ2-5	-	CANSLVRETQYF	TGTGCCAACAGCTTGGTTCGAGAGACCCAGTACTTC
TRBV29-1	-	TRBJ1-2	-	CSVGANLNYGYTF	TGCAGCGTTGGGGCAAATCTCAACTATGGCTACACCTTC
TRBV4-2	-	TRBJ1-4	-	CASSQELSADEKLFF	TGTGCCAGCAGCCAAGAGTTGTCGGCAGATGAAAAACTGTTTTTT
TRBV20-1	TRBD1	TRBJ1-2	few	CSARQGFEGYTF	TGCAGTGCCCGACAGGGGTTCGAGGGCTACACCTTC
TRBV7-2	-	TRBJ2-7	few	CASSLWSDRDEQYF	TGTGCCAGCAGCTTATGGAGCGATCGGGACGAGCAGTACTTC
TRBV11-1	-	TRBJ2-1	-	CASKDQGRDPSNEQFF	TGTGCCAGCAAGGACCAGGGCCGGGACCCGAGCAATGAGCAGTTCTTC
TRBV5-1	TRBD2	TRBJ2-2	once	CASSGTSGNTGELFF	TGCGCCAGCAGCGGGACTAGCGGAAACACCGGGGAGCTGTTTTTT
TRBV9	TRBD1	TRBJ2-6	many	CASSVKQGAGANVLTF	TGTGCCAGCAGCGTAAAACAGGGGGCCGGGGCCAACGTCCTGACTTTC
TRBV15	-	TRBJ1-2	-	CATSSDDIVLAPYGYTF	TGTGCCACCAGCAGTGATGACATTGTATTAGCCCCCTATGGCTACACCTTC
TRBV5-1	-	TRBJ2-3	few	CASSLAPSLPSDTQYF	TGCGCCAGCAGCTTGGCTCCTAGTTTGCCCAGCGATACGCAGTATTTT
TRBV4-3	-	TRBJ2-2	-	CASSQDRRPANTGELFF	TGCGCCAGCAGCCAAGACCGGCGGCCGGCGAACACCGGGGAGCTGTTTTTT
TRBV9	-	TRBJ2-3	few	CASSVAGLALTDTQYF	TGTGCCAGCAGCGTAGCTGGCCTAGCCCTCACAGATACGCAGTATTTT
TRBV5-1	-	TRBJ2-6	few	CASSSISPSGANVLTF	TGCGCCAGCAGCTCCATAAGTCCGTCTGGGGCCAACGTCCTGACTTTC
TRBV7-9	-	TRBJ1-2	-	CASSSTGRGVTF	TGTGCCAGCAGCTCTACAGGGAGGGGGGTCACCTTC
TRBV6-5	-	TRBJ2-5	-	CASSYWGIKETQYF	TGTGCCAGCAGTTACTGGGGGATTAAAGAGACCCAGTACTTC
TRBV29-1	-	TRBJ1-6	few	CSVSWGQTNSPLHF	TGCAGCGTTAGTTGGGGCCAGACGAATTCACCCCTCCACTTT
TRBV7-9	-	TRBJ1-1	-	CAGSLGPLEAFF	TGTGCCGGCAGCTTAGGACCGTTGGAGGCTTTCTTT
TRBV7-3	TRBD1	TRBJ1-1	-	CASSQGAGSEAFF	TGTGCCAGCAGTCAGGGGGCAGGTTCAGAAGCTTTCTTT
TRBV7-2	TRBD1	TRBJ2-4	-	CASSHFPTGDKNIQYF	TGTGCCAGCAGCCACTTTCCGACAGGGGACAAAAACATTCAGTACTTC
TRBV10-3	-	TRBJ1-2	few	CAITEGPYGYTF	TGTGCCATCACCGAGGGGCCCTATGGCTACACCTTC
TRBV7-9	TRBD1	TRBJ1-2	few	CASSLGQGLKSYGYTF	TGTGCCAGCAGCCTTGGACAGGGTTTAAAAAGCTATGGCTACACCTTC
TRBV28	-	TRBJ1-4	-	CASSLANRVKLFF	TGTGCCAGCAGTTTGGCGAACAGGGTTAAACTGTTTTTT
TRBV7-9	-	TRBJ2-5	few	CASSLALGNPPIQETQYF	TGTGCCAGCAGCTTAGCGTTAGGCAACCCACCGATCCAAGAGACCCAGTACTTC
TRBV28	-	TRBJ1-6	few	CASLVQGSPLHF	TGTGCCAGCCTGGTTCAGGGTTCACCCCTCCACTTT
TRBV18	-	TRBJ2-2	-	CASSPSPAGNTGELFF	TGTGCCAGCTCACCAAGCCCAGCGGGGAACACCGGGGAGCTGTTTTTT
TRBV3-1	-	TRBJ2-3	few	CASSPRAGFLDTQYF	TGTGCCAGCAGCCCCCGGGCAGGGTTTTTGGATACGCAGTATTTT
TRBV6-4	-	TRBJ2-2	-	CASSDTDTGELFF	TGTGCCAGCAGTGACACCGACACCGGGGAGCTGTTTTTT